The rows below give T cell receptor beta chains drawn from one sample of a study of T cells in Graves' hyperthyroidism and ophthalmopathy. Each CDR3 protein gets one entry after TCRdb re-called the multiplex PCR reads with MiXCR. The data show 380,000 or so distinct CDR3 sequences, roughly 14% seen once. The sample consisted of blood. Receptor source: a man between 25 and 39 years old with Graves' hyperthyroidism that later progressed to Graves' ophthalmopathy. CDR3s leave out the opening cysteine and the closing phenylalanine or tryptophan. A D gene is named only where the DNA matches it firmly.

ASSLGRGRDRGTGELF TRBJ2-2 TRBV27 TRBD1
ASSLPRVGSSYEQY TRBJ2-7 TRBV5-1 NA
ASSQPGQGGTEAF TRBJ1-1 TRBV4-1 TRBD1
AITQNTEAF TRBJ1-1 TRBV10-3 NA
ASSLTGTRHTQY TRBJ2-5 TRBV12-3/TRBV12-4 NA
ASSQGFDSNQPQH TRBJ1-5 TRBV4-1 NA
ASSVGTRSYNEQF TRBJ2-1 TRBV9 NA
ASSFGEDYT TRBJ1-2 TRBV7-9 NA
ASSMGQGGYIQY TRBJ2-4 TRBV7-3 TRBD1
AWRVQGAWGYT TRBJ1-2 TRBV30 TRBD1
ASTGTLNTEAF TRBJ1-1 TRBV27 NA
ASSVRTGVGNTIY TRBJ1-3 TRBV7-2 TRBD1
ASSLDGDNEQF TRBJ2-1 TRBV5-5 NA
ASRNGGSETQY TRBJ2-5 TRBV6-1 NA
ASTLRGLPNIQY TRBJ2-4 TRBV28 TRBD1
ASSQVKNTEAF TRBJ1-1 TRBV3-1 NA
ASSPRQGYGYT TRBJ1-2 TRBV9 TRBD1
ASSLAYRGQPQH TRBJ1-5 TRBV12-3/TRBV12-4 TRBD1
SVGGTLNSPLH TRBJ1-6 TRBV29-1 NA
ASSVARGQAETQY TRBJ2-5 TRBV9 TRBD1
ASSNGFPTPGELF TRBJ2-2 TRBV7-9 NA
ASSESLAGPYEQY TRBJ2-7 TRBV6-1 TRBD2
ASSVRSNEQF TRBJ2-1 TRBV7-9 NA
ASRETNTEQY TRBJ2-7 TRBV6-1 NA
ASSNYRDRDYNEQF TRBJ2-1 TRBV28 TRBD1
ASSAVGGGYNEQF TRBJ2-1 TRBV7-9 TRBD2
ASSPLQGPGANVLT TRBJ2-6 TRBV7-9 NA
ASSLPLAGQGFTYEQY TRBJ2-7 TRBV5-1 NA
ASKGGAWNTEAF TRBJ1-1 TRBV19 NA
ASSLLRDRRTDTQY TRBJ2-3 TRBV5-1 NA
ASSYQQGVGTEAF TRBJ1-1 TRBV7-9 TRBD1